This TCR beta chain was identified in a study of patients and donors after allogeneic stem cell transplantation (dated by TCRdb to about 2020). The method behind the library was RT-PCR. Sequencing was performed on a NextSeq 550. TCRdb redid the processing of the public reads, applying fastp at Q25 and MiXCR, and retained in-frame beta chains. Rows merge per CDR3 protein into single entries with the most common DNA and genes. The sample table lists approximately 160,000 distinct CDR3 sequences, 30% of them with a count of one. The top ten clonotypes cover 3.2% of the sample. About this clonotype itself: Its binding antigen is unknown. One base away there is no much larger clone; base qualities are not given.

V is pared back by 12 bases and J by 1 base, with 30 bases lying between the germline termini. Inclusive of the bounding cysteine and phenylalanine, the CDR3 is 18 residues long. The read is trimmed to its CDR3 DNA, 54 bases read in frame from base 1. CDR1 and CDR2 are drawn from the germline V gene: KGHDR, SFDVKD. The sequence was collected from a human donor who was either an allogeneic HSCT recipient or a stem cell or donor lymphocyte infusion donor (not recorded which). It is not recorded whose cells these are; they may come from a transplant donor. The sample taken for sequencing was blood, either unsorted or a sorted T cell fraction (not recorded which). This receptor chain uses TRBV24-1 and TRBJ2-7; matching of 6 bases hints at TRBD2 as the D gene. The CDR3 region: CAPLGDCPGDQSSYEQYF. The nucleotides are TGTGCCCCTCTTGGGGACTGTCCGGGAGACCAGAGTTCCTACGAGCAGTACTTC.